This TCR beta chain derives from a study of long-term antiretroviral therapy in people with HIV. The assay, immunoSEQ v3.0, was run at survey level. TCRdb's table, derived via immunoSEQ multiplex PCR, lists solely in-frame clones and lacks some. The sample consists of 34,000 or so clones, around 94% of them appearing once. Study-wide results and limits: On ART adherence, viral resistance or therapy changes, no data were available. Controls had broader CDR3 length ranges than HIV repertoires did.

Comment on this clone: Antigen specificity is unknown.

V was pared by 3 bases and J by 5 bases, with 10 bases between. The CDR3 spans 13 residues. Germline CDR1 and CDR2: KGHSH and LQKENI. The clonotype originates from a woman between 45 and 65 years old with HIV. The V gene is TRBV18, the J gene TRBJ2-5, with a weak D call TRBD1 (5 bases). Material: unsorted PBMCs, obtained about 5.1 years after starting antiretroviral therapy. The CDR3 protein is CASSPGAGETQYF. The CDR3, as DNA: TGTGCCAGCTCACCTGGGGCAGGGGAGACCCAGTACTTC.